The next 20 T cell receptor beta chains were all read from a single sample in a study of shared clonotypes between healthy human individuals. Repertoires were generated with immunoSEQ multiplex PCR, while TCRdb's copy carries only in-frame clones and drops some. The top ten clones hold 9.5% to 15% of a sample with approximately 470,000 clones, roughly 80% of them seen once. The specimen was PBMCs. The source of these receptors is a woman in her forties in good health. Some clones in this sample may be carry-over from other donors' samples.

The gene calls are TRBV10-3 and TRBJ1-5; TRBD1 aligns across 8 bases. Per the germline V gene, CDR1 is ENHRY and CDR2 is SYGVKD. V gave up 6 bases and J gave up 6 bases; unmatched junction bases: 13. The length of the CDR3 is 16 residues. The CDR3 loop reads CAISPERTGFVQPQHF. Written as DNA, the CDR3 is TGTGCCATCAGCCCAGAGCGGACAGGGTTCGTTCAGCCCCAGCATTTT.

The V and J genes are TRBV19 and TRBJ2-1, with 8 bases lining up with TRBD2. Germline CDR1 is LNHDA and CDR2 is SQIVND (reference sequence). This CDR3 has 15 amino acids. V was pared by 3 bases and J by 5 bases, with 6 bases of the junction left unmatched. CDR3 sequence (DNA): TGTGCCAGTAGTATCGGGGGGGTCCGTCACAATGAGCAGTTCTTC. Protein product: CASSIGGVRHNEQFF.

The CDR3 here is CASSLYPGTVNTEAFF. The CDR3 DNA sequence: TGTGCCAGCAGCCTATACCCCGGGACAGTGAACACTGAAGCTTTCTTT. The chain is built from TRBV7-9 and TRBJ1-1; 7 positions match TRBD1. V lost 5 bases and J lost 0; bases outside the gene matches: 9. The CDR3 extends over 16 amino acids. Germline assignment: CDR1 SEHNR and CDR2 FQNEAQ (reference sequence).

As regards this clone: One base separates it from a far larger clone, so it is likely a read error. Other DNA sequences within the sample encode an identical CDR3. V usage is TRBV28 and J usage is TRBJ2-7; the match to TRBD1 covers 8 bases. The CDR3 is 15 residues long. J lost 1 base, V lost 5 bases, and 7 bases had no gene match. CDR1 and CDR2 (germline): MDHEN, SYDVKM. The CDR3 loop is CASSLPGTGSYEQYF. In DNA form, the CDR3 reads TGTGCCAGCAGTCTGCCTGGGACAGGTTCCTACGAGCAGTACTTC.

This chain uses TRBV29-1 with TRBJ1-2; 10 bases are a match to TRBD1. The germline V gene has CDR1 SQVTM and CDR2 ANQGSEA. This CDR3 region has 14 residues. The J segment lost 5 bases and the V segment lost 7 bases, leaving 10 bases of the junction unmatched. CDR3 loop: CSAGGDRGGYGYTF. As DNA, the CDR3 is TGCAGCGCGGGCGGGGACAGGGGTGGTTATGGCTACACCTTC.

V usage is TRBV28 and J usage is TRBJ1-5, with D maybe TRBD1 (5 bases). CDR3 size: 13 residues. V was trimmed by 8 bases and J by 9 bases, leaving 17 bases between them. Germline CDR1 reads MDHEN; CDR2 reads SYDVKM. The CDR3 bases are TGTGCCAGCTGCTACAGGACGGAGCGGCCCCAGCATTTT. This codes for CASCYRTERPQHF.

Here the CDR3 DNA reads TGTGCCAGCAGACAGACAGGGATGGGTAGGCAGTTCTTC. It is translated as CASRQTGMGRQFF. V and J are TRBV11-3 and TRBJ2-1; 7 bases align to TRBD1. Germline values: CDR1 SGHNT, CDR2 YENEEA. Unmatched junction bases numbered 11, after V lost 6 bases and J lost 12 bases. This CDR3 spans 13 amino acids.

The chain is built from TRBV7-6 and TRBJ1-1, with unresolved D. The CDR3 contains 15 residues. V was cut by 0 bases and J by 0 bases, with 8 bases left in between. The V gene's germline CDR1 is SGHVS and CDR2 FNYEAQ. CDR3 amino acids: CASSLALEMNTEAFF. The CDR3 DNA reads TGTGCCAGCAGCTTAGCCCTAGAGATGAACACTGAAGCTTTCTTT.

V is TRBV28 and J is TRBJ1-2, with 7 positions matching TRBD1. V lost 7 bases and J lost 3; bases outside the gene matches: 11. This CDR3 region has 15 residues. Germline V gene lookup returns CDR1 MDHEN and CDR2 SYDVKM. CDR3 coding DNA: TGTGCCAGCACCTTACAGGGGATAGTGGACTATGGCTACACCTTC. Its protein product is CASTLQGIVDYGYTF.

Here the CDR3 reads CAIRPGDSYEQYF. The CDR3 nucleotides read TGTGCCATCAGACCCGGTGACTCCTACGAGCAGTACTTC. The chain has TRBV10-3 and TRBJ2-7; D not resolved. Germline CDR1 is ENHRY and CDR2 is SYGVKD. The CDR3 contains 13 residues. Trimming cost V 6 bases and J 0 bases, with 9 bases left between them.

On this clone: This likely came from a read error, as a far larger clone is one base away. This sample includes further DNA sequences coding for the same CDR3. CDR3 coding DNA: TGTGCCAGCAGCGCGGGGACAGGGCGGACCTACGAGCAGTACTTC. Translated, it gives CASSAGTGRTYEQYF. The chain joins TRBV5-1 to TRBJ2-7; 9 bases match TRBD1. CDR3 length: 15 residues. The V gene's germline CDR1 is SGHRS and CDR2 YFSETQ.

This clone was observed once. V gene TRBV11-2 combines with J gene TRBJ1-2; tentatively, D is TRBD1 (5 bases). Germline V CDR1 and CDR2: SGHAT, FQNNGV. V dropped 5 bases and J dropped 0 bases, with 22 bases sitting between them. This CDR3 comprises 18 residues. This CDR3 is CASSPPLGLGGPNYGYTF. The CDR3, as DNA: TGTGCCAGCAGCCCTCCGTTGGGGCTTGGGGGACCTAACTATGGCTACACCTTC.

The V gene is TRBV6-1, the J gene TRBJ2-2; no firm D call. The CDR3 contains 14 residues. Trimming took off 7 bases at V and 4 bases at J, with 13 bases between the two ends. Germline V lookup: CDR1 MNHNS, CDR2 SASEGT. DNA of the CDR3: TGTGCCAGCACCTACATCGTTAGCACCGGGGAGCTGTTTTTT. Translating it yields CASTYIVSTGELFF.

The chain links TRBV18 to TRBJ2-1, with D possibly TRBD1 on 6 matching bases. Germline lookup yields CDR1 KGHSH and CDR2 LQKENI. CDR3 size: 13 residues. The ends were cut back, 2 bases at V and 8 bases at J, with 10 bases in the middle. The CDR3 DNA sequence: TGTGCCAGCTCACCAGTCAGGGGATATGAGCAGTTCTTC. Translation gives CASSPVRGYEQFF.

This clone was detected only a few times. Other DNA sequences within the sample encode an identical CDR3. The chain employs TRBV28 and TRBJ1-5; D possibly corresponds to TRBD1 (6 bases). Germline V gene lookup returns CDR1 MDHEN and CDR2 SYDVKM. Trimming took off 5 bases at V and 4 bases at J, with 9 bases between the two ends. The CDR3 consists of 13 residues. This chain's CDR3 is CASSRTVNQPQHF. CDR3 DNA sequence: TGTGCCAGCAGTCGGACAGTAAATCAGCCCCAGCATTTT. The full variable domain, in which reference TRBV28 and TRBJ1-5 provide the parts outside the CDR3, is DVKVTQSSRYLVKRTGEKVFLECVQDMDHENMFWYRQDPGLGLRLIYFSYDVKMKEKGDIPEGYSVSREKKERFSLILESASTNQTSMYLCASSRTVNQPQHFGDGTRLSIL.

The CDR3 DNA reads TGTGCCAGCAGCCGAGCAGGGTTCTACTACGAGCAGTACTTC. Translating gives CASSRAGFYYEQYF. The genes are TRBV7-2 and TRBJ2-7; D perhaps matches TRBD1 (5 bases). This CDR3 comprises 14 residues. CDR1 is SGHTA and CDR2 is FQGNSA in the germline V gene. V lost 5 bases and J 3 bases, leaving 14 bases between the germline ends.

V and J are TRBV7-2 and TRBJ2-7; D is unclear. Looked up from germline, CDR1 is SGHTA and CDR2 is FQGNSA. V lost 3 bases to trimming and J lost 2 bases, with 14 bases between them. The CDR3 has 15 amino acids. CDR3 in DNA: TGTGCCAGCAGCTTCAATGCGGATCTCCCCTACGAGCAGTACTTC. This translates into CASSFNADLPYEQYF.

The chain links TRBV5-1 to TRBJ1-3, with no clear D. Germline CDR1 reads SGHRS; CDR2 reads YFSETQ. The CDR3 runs 15 residues. The V end was cut by 0 bases, the J end by 0 bases, with 7 bases between. This CDR3 reads CASSLDVNSGNTIYF. The CDR3, as DNA: TGCGCCAGCAGCTTGGACGTAAACTCTGGAAACACCATATATTTT.

This chain uses TRBV18 with TRBJ2-7, with 11 bases matching TRBD2. The ends lost 2 bases at V and 0 bases at J; junction bases unmatched: 6. Germline lookup yields CDR1 KGHSH and CDR2 LQKENI. The CDR3 contains 17 residues. The CDR3 is CASSPDSGRGDSYEQYF. The CDR3 DNA follows: TGTGCCAGCTCACCAGATAGCGGGAGGGGGGACTCCTACGAGCAGTACTTC.

The V gene is TRBV7-9, the J gene TRBJ1-1; D is undetermined. Trimming shortened V by 5 bases and J by 1 base, and 8 bases separated the two germline ends. CDR3 length equals 13 residues. Germline V gene lookup returns CDR1 SEHNR and CDR2 FQNEAQ (reference sequence). The CDR3 spells CASSTQQNTEAFF. CDR3 nucleotide sequence: TGTGCCAGCAGCACACAACAGAACACTGAAGCTTTCTTT.